A single sample gave rise to the 20 T cell receptor beta chains below, sequenced in a study of blood T cells in healthy people across ages. Primed by a sample-barcoded 5' primer and a J-beta primer mix, a second PCR proceeded for 7 to 11 cycles. TCRdb fed the 5' RACE reads into MiXCR, producing one record per CDR3 protein. The sample contains around 870,000 distinct CDR3 sequences, roughly 26% of which appear only once. The sequenced sample was blood. Receptors were obtained from a woman older than 75 in good health.

On this clonotype itself: This may arise from a read error, as a much more abundant clone is one base away. The chain links TRBV11-3 to TRBJ1-2; D is unclear. With 5 bases removed from V and 7 bases from J, the gap between germline ends came to 23 bases. The CDR3 runs to 16 residues. Germline V lookup: CDR1 SGHNT, CDR2 YENEEA. CDR3 region: CASSPRTASANGGYTF. CDR3 bases: TGTGCCAGCAGCCCCCGGACGGCCTCGGCGAATGGTGGCTACACCTTC.

This clonotype was found many times. The V and J genes are TRBV3-1 and TRBJ2-3; D is unclear. The CDR3 has 15 residues. Trimming left V 3 bases short and J 0 bases short, with 10 bases between. Germline V gives CDR1 LGHDT, CDR2 YNNKEL (reference sequence). The CDR3 reads CASSHPKPSTDTQYF. CDR3 nucleotides: TGTGCCAGCAGCCATCCAAAACCCAGCACAGATACGCAGTATTTT.

Details on this clonotype: It may be a read error: a sequence one base away is much more abundant. The CDR3 region has the DNA TGCAGCGGGGGAGGGGGGAACCGAGAGACCCAGTACTTC. Its protein product is CSGGGGNRETQYF. The chain combines TRBV29-1 with TRBJ2-5, with D tentatively TRBD2 (7 bases). Per germline, CDR1 SQVTM and CDR2 ANQGSEA. The CDR3 consists of 13 residues. V was cut by 7 bases and J by 4 bases, with 16 bases left in between.

The rearrangement links TRBV7-2 to TRBJ2-2; D not certain. The CDR3 contains 16 residues. Trimming stripped 0 bases from V and 1 base from J, with 9 bases between. Germline V gives CDR1 SGHTA, CDR2 FQGNSA. CDR3 bases: TGTGCCAGCAGCTTAGCGGGCAGTATGAACACCGGGGAGCTGTTTTTT. This gives the protein CASSLAGSMNTGELFF.

This clonotype was observed many times. V gene TRBV12-3 or TRBV12-4 combines with J gene TRBJ2-7; 12 nucleotides line up with TRBD2. The CDR3 loop spans 15 amino acids. Trimming took 6 bases from V and 0 from J; bases not matched to a gene: 3. CDR3 amino acids: CASRRLAGDSYEQYF. In DNA form, the CDR3 reads TGTGCCAGCAGGAGACTAGCGGGGGACTCCTACGAGCAGTACTTC.

A remark on this clonotype: A read error may be the cause here, since a much bigger clone is one base away. The CDR3: CASSSPGLANYGHTF. The CDR3 bases are TGTGCCAGCAGTTCCCCAGGCTTAGCTAACTATGGCCACACCTTC. The chain is built from TRBV12-3 or TRBV12-4 and TRBJ1-2; D not certain. This CDR3 has 15 residues.

The sample holds a few counts of this clonotype. This sequence joins TRBV4-3 and TRBJ2-1; either TRBD1 or TRBD2 may supply D (5 bases each). In germline, CDR1 is LGHNA, CDR2 YSLEER. V gave up 0 bases and J gave up 4 bases, with 13 bases separating them. The CDR3 loop spans 16 amino acids. The CDR3 nucleotides are TGCGCCAGCAGCCAAGATCCCGGGGCAAAATACAATGAGCAGTTCTTC. Protein sequence: CASSQDPGAKYNEQFF.

This clonotype was found once. The CDR3: CASSSSLPGSQPQHF. The DNA of the CDR3 is TGTGCCAGCAGCAGTAGCCTTCCTGGCAGTCAGCCCCAGCATTTT. The chain has TRBV12-3 or TRBV12-4 and TRBJ1-5; D not resolved. V lost 6 bases, J lost 6 bases, and 18 bases lay in between. The CDR3 consists of 15 residues.

At least ten counts were recorded for this clonotype. The rearrangement joins TRBV7-2 to TRBJ2-3; 8 nucleotides line up with TRBD2. This CDR3 region has 17 residues. Looked up from germline, CDR1 is SGHTA and CDR2 is FQGNSA. Unmatched junction bases numbered 9, after V lost 4 bases and J lost 0 bases. CDR3 protein: CASSSRGGSLSTDTQYF. CDR3 coding DNA: TGTGCCAGCAGCTCCCGGGGGGGGTCCCTTAGCACAGATACGCAGTATTTT. The full variable domain, completed using reference TRBV7-2 and TRBJ2-3, is GAGVSQSPSNKVTEKGKDVELRCDPISGHTALYWYRQSLGQGLEFLIYFQGNSAPDKSGLPSDRFSAERTGGSVSTLTIQRTQQEDSAVYLCASSSRGGSLSTDTQYFGPGTRLTVL.

This clonotype was detected only a few times. V usage is TRBV2 and J usage is TRBJ1-2, with D maybe TRBD1 (6 bases). The CDR3 spans 15 residues. Per the germline V gene, CDR1 is SNHLY and CDR2 is FYNNEI. Trimming took off 1 base at V and 7 bases at J, with 16 bases between the two ends. The CDR3 reads CASSEGRARGAGYTF. Here the CDR3 DNA reads TGTGCCAGCAGTGAAGGGAGAGCCAGGGGAGCTGGCTACACCTTC.

CDR3 protein: CASSQAGPQGAFF. CDR3 DNA: TGTGCCAGCAGCCAAGCTGGACCACAAGGAGCTTTCTTT. The chain joins TRBV3-1 to TRBJ1-1; D is unclear. Trimming shortened V by 1 base and J by 10 bases, and 13 bases separated the two germline ends. CDR3 length equals 13 residues. Germline values: CDR1 LGHDT, CDR2 YNNKEL (reference sequence).

Regarding this clonotype: A single base separates this from a much larger clone, so it may be a read error. The J gene is TRBJ2-1, the V gene TRBV12-5; D remains ambiguous. Trimming removed 6 bases at V and 7 bases at J, with 22 bases between. The CDR3 is made up of 16 amino acids. Germline V gene lookup returns CDR1 LGHNT and CDR2 FRNRAP. The CDR3 DNA reads as TGTGCTAGTGGCCCCGTCGGTCACCTACATGGAAATGAGCAGTTCTTC. Translated: CASGPVGHLHGNEQFF.

This clonotype was counted a few times. This chain joins TRBV7-2 and TRBJ2-3, with TRBD2 matching 8 bases. The V and J ends lost 7 bases and 7 bases, in that order; junction bases with no gene match: 7. Germline V gene lookup returns CDR1 SGHTA and CDR2 FQGNSA. This CDR3 spans 13 amino acids. The CDR3: CASTVGGGNTQYF. The CDR3 region has the DNA TGTGCCAGCACCGTCGGGGGGGGAAATACGCAGTATTTT. The variable domain in full, with the rest retrieved from reference TRBV7-2 and TRBJ2-3, is GAGVSQSPSNKVTEKGKDVELRCDPISGHTALYWYRQSLGQGLEFLIYFQGNSAPDKSGLPSDRFSAERTGGSVSTLTIQRTQQEDSAVYLCASTVGGGNTQYFGPGTRLTVL.

The rearrangement links TRBV11-2 to TRBJ1-2; TRBD1 might be the D (5 bases). The CDR3 has 15 residues. V dropped 1 base and J dropped 4 bases, with 13 bases sitting between them. Per the germline V gene, CDR1 is SGHAT and CDR2 is FQNNGV. CDR3 region: CASSLGGRASYGYTF. For the CDR3, the DNA is TGTGCCAGCAGCTTAGGAGGCAGGGCAAGCTATGGCTACACCTTC. Together with reference TRBV11-2 and TRBJ1-2, the CDR3 gives the full variable domain: EAGVAQSPRYKIIEKRQSVAFWCNPISGHATLYWYQQILGQGPKLLIQFQNNGVVDDSQLPKDRFSAERLKGVDSTLKIQPAKLEDSAVYLCASSLGGRASYGYTFGSGTRLTVV.

The chain employs TRBV21-1 and TRBJ1-5; the table's D call, TRBD1, was not checked against the DNA. TRBV21-1 represents a pseudogene. The CDR3 consists of 18 residues. CDR3 sequence: CASSKEGRDIRPNQPQHF. CDR3 bases: TGTGCCAGCAGCAAAGAGGGCCGGGACATAAGGCCTAATCAGCCCCAGCATTTT.

Concerning this clonotype: A much more abundant neighbour one base away suggests this may be a read error. The chain is built from TRBV7-2 and TRBJ2-1, with D possibly matching TRBD2 (7 bases). The CDR3 sequence is 14 residues long. Trimming took off 3 bases at V and 7 bases at J, with 13 bases between the two ends. The germline V gene has CDR1 SGHTA and CDR2 FQGNSA. The CDR3 protein is CASSFRGAQNEQFF. Written as DNA, the CDR3 is TGTGCCAGCAGCTTTCGGGGGGCTCAAAATGAGCAGTTCTTC.

The chain combines TRBV15 with TRBJ2-7, with TRBD1 matching 8 bases. The V and J ends lost 0 bases and 11 bases, in that order; junction bases with no gene match: 12. This CDR3 comprises 15 residues. Looked up from germline, CDR1 is LNHNV and CDR2 is YYDKDF (reference sequence). The CDR3 sequence: CATSREAPRTGYKYF. DNA for the CDR3: TGTGCCACCAGCAGAGAAGCTCCCAGGACAGGGTACAAGTACTTC.

This clonotype was picked up a small number of times. This sequence joins TRBV7-3 and TRBJ2-7; 9 nucleotides agree with TRBD1. CDR1 and CDR2 (germline): SGHTA, FQGTGA. V gave up 3 bases and J gave up 2 bases; unmatched junction bases: 5. The CDR3 is 15 amino acids. The CDR3 DNA is TGTGCCAGCAGCTTGGCGGGACAGGGACCCTACGAGCAGTACTTC. Its translation is CASSLAGQGPYEQYF.

This clonotype was counted only a few times. The V gene is TRBV7-2, the J gene TRBJ1-3; TRBD1 might be the D (5 bases). Trimming took 5 bases from V and 2 from J, leaving 25 bases between them. This CDR3 is built from 19 residues. Germline V gene sequence: CDR1 SGHTA, CDR2 FQGNSA. The CDR3 reads CASSQSRGDLATTGNTIYF. The CDR3 DNA reads TGTGCCAGCAGCCAATCGCGGGGGGATCTAGCGACGACTGGAAACACCATATATTTT.

V is TRBV20-1 and J is TRBJ1-5, with unresolved D. V gave up 1 base and J gave up 4 bases, with 14 bases separating them. The CDR3 loop spans 15 amino acids. Germline V lookup: CDR1 DFQATT, CDR2 SNEGSKA (reference sequence). Written as DNA, the CDR3 is TGCAGTGCTAGAGCCGCGGTAGGCAGTAATCAGCCCCAGCATTTT. Its translation is CSARAAVGSNQPQHF.